This TCR beta chain originates from a study of cytomegalovirus exposure and HLA in healthy donors. Study-level results: Overall, approximately 150 TCR beta chains were annotated as cytomegalovirus-associated.

The germline gives CDR1 SGHNT, CDR2 YENEEA. The V gene end was trimmed by 3 bases and the J gene end by 3 bases; junction bases not matched to a gene: 7. CDR3 length equals 15 residues. The repertoire was sequenced with immunoSEQ multiplex PCR; TCRdb's copy has only in-frame clones and lacks some. The repertoire holds some 350,000 clones, with about nine tenths as singletons. A note on this clone: The antigen is unknown.

The clonotype originates from a woman aged 25 to 39 in good health and CMV-seropositive. The sample consisted of PBMCs. This sequence joins TRBV11-3 and TRBJ1-2, with TRBD1 identical over 7 bases. The CDR3 spells CASSLGPGGDYGYTF. The CDR3 nucleotides read TGTGCCAGCAGCTTGGGGCCAGGGGGGGACTATGGCTACACCTTC.